The present T cell receptor beta chain was sequenced within a study of T-cell reconstitution after alpha-beta-depleted transplantation in children. Library preparation (for TCRbeta) was performed with unique molecular identifiers. TCRdb reprocessed the PCR reads with MiXCR, giving one entry per CDR3 protein. The sample lists roughly 350,000 distinct CDR3 sequences, about 9.4% occurring once. CDR1 and CDR2 (germline): DFQATT, SNEGSKA (reference sequence). V shed 4 bases and J 2 bases; nucleotides not matched to a gene: 8. The CDR3 is 15 residues long. The source is a human donor who donated a stem cell graft to a child with acute lymphoblastic leukemia. The chain uses TRBV20-1 and TRBJ1-5, with 7 nucleotides matching TRBD1. Sequencing was performed on PBMCs from the stem cell graft donor, taken from the stem cell graft. CDR3 residues: CSAKDRQGGNQPQHF. The DNA of the CDR3 is TGCAGTGCTAAAGATCGACAGGGTGGCAATCAGCCCCAGCATTTT.